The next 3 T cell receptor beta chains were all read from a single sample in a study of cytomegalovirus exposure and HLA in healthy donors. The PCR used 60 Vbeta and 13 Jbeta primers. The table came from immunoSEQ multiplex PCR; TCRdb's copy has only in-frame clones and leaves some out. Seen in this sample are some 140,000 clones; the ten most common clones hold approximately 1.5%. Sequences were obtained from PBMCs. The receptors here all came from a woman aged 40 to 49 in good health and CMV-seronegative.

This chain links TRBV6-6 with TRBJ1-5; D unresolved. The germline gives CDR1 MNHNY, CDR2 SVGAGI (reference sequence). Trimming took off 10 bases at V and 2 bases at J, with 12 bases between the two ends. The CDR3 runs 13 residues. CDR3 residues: CATSRQGNQPQHF. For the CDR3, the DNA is TGTGCCACCAGCCGCCAGGGCAATCAGCCCCAGCATTTT.

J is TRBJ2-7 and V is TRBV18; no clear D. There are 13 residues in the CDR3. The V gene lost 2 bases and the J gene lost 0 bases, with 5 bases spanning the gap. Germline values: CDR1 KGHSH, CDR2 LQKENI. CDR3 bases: TGTGCCAGCTCACCAAGTAGCTCCTACGAGCAGTACTTC. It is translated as CASSPSSSYEQYF.

The CDR3 reads CASSLESRDDYGYTF. In DNA, the CDR3 is TGCGCCAGCAGCCTCGAAAGTCGGGATGACTATGGCTACACCTTC. The V call is TRBV4-1, the J call TRBJ1-2; D is undetermined. V lost 4 bases and J lost 3, with 15 bases in between. The length of the CDR3 is 15 residues. Germline values: CDR1 MGHRA, CDR2 YSYEKL.